The entry that follows covers one T cell receptor beta chain sequence. CDR3 size: 14 residues. The germline V and J ends were trimmed by 8 bases and 0 bases, with 15 bases remaining between them. Per the germline V gene, CDR1 is GTSNPN and CDR2 is SVGIG (reference sequence). Generated by immunoSEQ multiplex PCR, the TCRdb table keeps only in-frame clones and is missing some. This repertoire shows around 21,000 clones, 85% to 90% found once; its top ten account for roughly 11%. This sample was included in a study of blood T cell repertoires in COVID-19. In the study overall: Samples came from the United States, Italy and Spain, spanning acute and convalescent COVID-19.

The V call is TRBV30, the J call TRBJ2-3; D may be TRBD2 (6 bases). This sequence originates from a human donor in a cohort sampled during active COVID-19. The source material was peripheral blood. The CDR3 region has the DNA TGTGCCAGTGGGACTGGACCGAGCACAGATACGCAGTATTTT. It specifies CASGTGPSTDTQYF.